Reported below is one T cell receptor (beta chain). Its antigen is as yet unknown. The sample comes from a study of cytomegalovirus exposure and HLA in healthy donors. The study, taken as a whole, reports: Researchers reported that a few CMV-associated chains were confirmed in vitro as CMV antigen-specific. A later analysis reportedly found that, within productive TCRs, an Asian-associated ancestry cluster had fewer N-insertions than the mean observed across the 666 donors.

The PCR had 60 Vbeta and 13 Jbeta primers. Method: immunoSEQ multiplex PCR; TCRdb's copy keeps in-frame clones and lacks some. The sample has 150,000 or so clones; just under 75% are singletons. This clonotype was obtained from a young woman in good health and CMV-seronegative. Sequencing was carried out using PBMCs.

CDR3 nucleotides: TGCGCCAGCAGCCAGGTACAGAATTCACCCCTCCACTTT. Protein sequence: CASSQVQNSPLHF. The chain has TRBV4-1 and TRBJ1-6; D is ambiguous. Germline-derived CDR1 and CDR2 are MGHRA and YSYEKL. Deletions cut 3 bases from V and 7 bases from J, with 7 bases between. The length of the CDR3 is 13 residues.